The sequence of this TCR beta chain was determined in a study of T cell changes during pregnancy in multiple sclerosis. Libraries were prepared by immunoSEQ multiplex PCR; TCRdb keeps only in-frame clonotypes and omits some of them. The table has around 96,000 clones, 90% to 95% seen once; the top ten hold about 2%. V lost 7 bases, J lost 4 bases, and 8 bases lay in between. The length of the CDR3 is 12 residues. From germline, CDR1 is MNHEY and CDR2 SMNVEV (reference sequence). The sequence derives from a female donor with multiple sclerosis, enrolled in a pregnancy study. This sequence joins TRBV27 and TRBJ2-1; D might be TRBD1 (5 bases). Sample: peripheral blood, taken in the third trimester of pregnancy. CDR3 nucleotide sequence: TGTGCCAGCAAAGGGGCGTACAATGAGCAGTTCTTC. Its protein is CASKGAYNEQFF.